Listed below are T cell receptor beta chains from one sample, sequenced in a study of beta chain features in type 1 diabetes. Profiled with immunoSEQ multiplex PCR; TCRdb holds only in-frame clones, not every one. This sample has about 320,000 clones, with less than 15% found just once. Sequences were obtained from central memory CD4+ T cells from blood. Receptors originate from a man younger than 40 in good health. Both conserved end residues are part of each CDR3. A D gene is named only where the DNA matches it firmly. Only some rows state a clone size, as once, few, many or a class for expanded clones.

>TRBV4-2|NA|NA|TRBJ2-6
TGTGCCAGCACCGTATTGGTCTCTGGGGCCAACGTCCTGACTTTC
CASTVLVSGANVLTF
>TRBV6-4|TRBD1|once|TRBJ2-7
TGTGCCAGCAACCCGGACAGGGGAGGATCCTACGAGCAGTACTTC
CASNPDRGGSYEQYF
>TRBV4-3|NA|few|TRBJ2-7
TGCGCCAGCAGCCAAGACAGGGCACAGGGTGGCTCCGAGCAGTACTTC
CASSQDRAQGGSEQYF
>TRBV15|TRBD1|few|TRBJ2-3
TGTGCCACCAACCTAGGGGGCTCCACAGATACGCAGTATTTT
CATNLGGSTDTQYF
>TRBV9|NA|few|TRBJ1-1
TGTGCCAGCAGCGTAGCTACGTCTGGACGAGGCACTGAAGCTTTCTTT
CASSVATSGRGTEAFF
>TRBV7-2|TRBD1|NA|TRBJ1-2
TGTGCCAGCAGCTTATCCGGGACAGCCTCTAACTATGGCTACACCTTC
CASSLSGTASNYGYTF
>TRBV29-1|NA|NA|TRBJ2-6
TGCAGCGTTGCCGGGGGTGGGGCCAACGTCCTGACTTTC
CSVAGGGANVLTF
>TRBV30|TRBD2|few|TRBJ2-1
TGTGCCTGGACCAGCGGGAGGACCTACAATGAGCAGTTCTTC
CAWTSGRTYNEQFF
>TRBV7-3|NA|few|TRBJ2-3
TGTGCCAGCAGCCGACTGGGGGGGCGGGCAGATACGCAGTATTTT
CASSRLGGRADTQYF
>TRBV5-1|TRBD1|few|TRBJ1-1
TGCGCCAGCAGCTGGGGACAGGGGAAGGTATTCGAAGCTTTCTTT
CASSWGQGKVFEAFF
>TRBV5-1|TRBD2|few|TRBJ2-3
TGCGCCAGCAGCCTCAGGACTAGAGAGGATACGCAGTATTTT
CASSLRTREDTQYF
>TRBV7-2|NA|NA|TRBJ2-1
TGTGCCAGCAGCTTAGAGGGGTTCGGCGAGCAGTTCTTC
CASSLEGFGEQFF
>TRBV5-1|NA|NA|TRBJ2-7
TGCGCCAGCAGCTTGAGGGGTTACGAGCAGTACTTC
CASSLRGYEQYF
>TRBV6-1|NA|few|TRBJ2-2
TGTGCCAGCAGTGCCGCCGGGGTTCGTACCGGGGAGCTGTTTTTT
CASSAAGVRTGELFF
>TRBV4-2|TRBD2|NA|TRBJ2-2
TGTGCCAGCAGCCAAGACTTAGCGGGGCCACCGAACACCGGGGAGCTGTTTTTT
CASSQDLAGPPNTGELFF
>TRBV27|NA|many|TRBJ2-1
TGTGCCAGCAGTTTGGGATTGTGGGGTCCCTACAATGAGCAGTTCTTC
CASSLGLWGPYNEQFF
>TRBV5-1|TRBD1|few|TRBJ2-5
TGCGCCAGCAGCTTGGGACAGGGGTTCCGCTCGGGCGAGACCCAGTACTTC
CASSLGQGFRSGETQYF
>TRBV7-2|NA|NA|TRBJ1-2
TGTGCCAGCAGCTTAAACCCGACAGGAAATGGCTACACCTTC
CASSLNPTGNGYTF
>TRBV5-1|NA|NA|TRBJ2-7
TGCGCCAGCAGCTGGGGAGGTACTTTGTACGAGCAGTACTTC
CASSWGGTLYEQYF
>TRBV9|TRBD1|NA|TRBJ1-1
TGTGCCAGCAGCGTAGACACCCCAGGGGGAGGTCGCACTGAAGCTTTCTTT
CASSVDTPGGGRTEAFF
>TRBV4-2|TRBD2|NA|TRBJ2-2
TGTGCCAGCAGCCAAGATCGAGCGGGAAACACCGGGGAGCTGTTTTTT
CASSQDRAGNTGELFF
>TRBV6-1|NA|few|TRBJ2-7
TGTGCCAGCATAATACAGGGAACCTACGAGCAGTACTTC
CASIIQGTYEQYF
>TRBV7-3|NA|few|TRBJ1-2
TGTGCCAGCAGCTTAGGGCAGGGGATTGGCTACACCTTC
CASSLGQGIGYTF
>TRBV5-1|NA|NA|TRBJ2-2
TGCGCCAGCAGCTTTAAACAGGGCGTCACCGGGGAGCTGTTTTTT
CASSFKQGVTGELFF
>TRBV25-1|TRBD1|NA|TRBJ1-2
TGTGCCAGCAGTCCGGGACAGGGATATGGCTACACCTTC
CASSPGQGYGYTF
>TRBV5-1|TRBD2|few|TRBJ2-1
TGCGCCAGCAGCTTGGCTAGCGGAGGTACGAGCTCCTACAATGAGCAGTTCTTC
CASSLASGGTSSYNEQFF
>TRBV2|NA|few|TRBJ1-1
TGTGCCAGCAGTTATCAGCTGAACACTGAAGCTTTCTTT
CASSYQLNTEAFF
>TRBV5-6|NA|few|TRBJ2-2
TGTGCCAGCAGCTTATACGGGGAGCTGTTTTTT
CASSLYGELFF
>TRBV6-1|TRBD2|few|TRBJ2-7
TGTGCCAGCAATTTAGCGGGGATCCAGTACTTC
CASNLAGIQYF
>TRBV6-1|NA|NA|TRBJ1-1
TGTGCCAGCAGATTACAGGGGAACACTGAAGCTTTCTTT
CASRLQGNTEAFF
>TRBV6-5|NA|few|TRBJ2-5
TGTGCCAGCAGTTCTACAGGGATGGAGACCCAGTACTTC
CASSSTGMETQYF
>TRBV7-2|TRBD1|few|TRBJ1-6
TGTGCCAGCAGCCAGGGGGTGGGGTCTAATTCACCCCTCCACTTT
CASSQGVGSNSPLHF
>TRBV7-2|NA|few|TRBJ1-1
TGTGCCAGCAGCTCGTCTGGAGGGGAGAACACTGAAGCTTTCTTT
CASSSSGGENTEAFF
>TRBV30|NA|few|TRBJ2-1
TGTGCCTGGACTAGGGGGGGCATGGTTAATGAGCAGTTCTTC
CAWTRGGMVNEQFF
>TRBV6-6|TRBD2|many|TRBJ2-7
TGTGCCAGCAGTTCCCCGACGGGAGGCTACGAGCAGTACTTC
CASSSPTGGYEQYF
>TRBV18|NA|many|TRBJ1-4
TGTGCCAGCTCGCGATCAGGTCCCACTAATGAAAAACTGTTTTTT
CASSRSGPTNEKLFF
>TRBV7-2|NA|NA|TRBJ2-3
TGTGCCAGCAGCTTAGTGCCTCAGGGTACGCAGTATTTT
CASSLVPQGTQYF
>TRBV4-1|TRBD1|NA|TRBJ1-5
TGCGCCAGCAGCCCCCGACAGGGTGATGGTCAGCCCCAGCATTTT
CASSPRQGDGQPQHF
>TRBV27|TRBD2|NA|TRBJ2-2
TGTGCCACAGCGGGGGCTGCCGGGGAGCTGTTTTTT
CATAGAAGELFF
>TRBV20-1|NA|few|TRBJ1-1
TGCAGTGCCTCCGCAAAAGGGGGAGCTTTCTTT
CSASAKGGAFF
>TRBV7-2|NA|NA|TRBJ2-2
TGTGCCAGCAGCTTTATGGGCACCGGGGAGCTGTTTTTT
CASSFMGTGELFF
>TRBV2|TRBD1|many|TRBJ2-2
TGTGCCAGCAGTCCGGGACAGGGTACCGGGGAGCTGTTTTTT
CASSPGQGTGELFF
>TRBV11-2|NA|NA|TRBJ2-3
TGTGCCAGCAGCTTAAGGTCCAAAGATACGCAGTATTTT
CASSLRSKDTQYF
>TRBV28|TRBD1|once|TRBJ2-1
TGTGCCAGCATCCCGGGACAGGGGGCCTACAATGAGCAGTTCTTC
CASIPGQGAYNEQFF
>TRBV6-1|NA|NA|TRBJ1-5
TGTGCCAGCAGTGATAAAGGGCAGAGCTGGGGCAATCAGCCCCAGCATTTT
CASSDKGQSWGNQPQHF
>TRBV30|NA|NA|TRBJ1-3
TGTGCCTACCGAAGACGAGCCTCTGGAAACACCATATATTTT
CAYRRRASGNTIYF
>TRBV7-8|TRBD1|once|TRBJ2-7
TGTGCCAGCAGCCTCCAAGGGACAGGGTACGAGCAGTACTTC
CASSLQGTGYEQYF
>TRBV28|NA|NA|TRBJ2-5
TGTGCCAGCAGCCCCGGGGAGACCCAGTACTTC
CASSPGETQYF
>TRBV15|NA|few|TRBJ1-1
TGTGCCACCAGCAGAGTTTCGGACAGCACTGAAGCTTTCTTT
CATSRVSDSTEAFF
>TRBV4-2|TRBD2|many|TRBJ2-2
TGTGCCAGCAGCCCTAGCGGGCGGAACACCGGGGAGCTGTTTTTT
CASSPSGRNTGELFF
>TRBV7-9|NA|few|TRBJ1-5
TGTGCCAGCAGCTTCCTTGGGGGGAAGAGTCAGCCCCAGCATTTT
CASSFLGGKSQPQHF
>TRBV6-5|NA|few|TRBJ1-5
TGTGCCAGCAGTTACAGTAACAATCAGCCCCAGCATTTT
CASSYSNNQPQHF
>TRBV5-6|TRBD2|NA|TRBJ2-3
TGTGCCAGCAGCTGTGGGACTAGCGGGGGCACAGATACGCAGTATTTT
CASSCGTSGGTDTQYF
>TRBV7-2|NA|few|TRBJ2-2
TGTGCCAGCAGCTTTATCACTAGAGGGGGCACCGGGGAGCTGTTTTTT
CASSFITRGGTGELFF
>TRBV7-9|TRBD2|few|TRBJ2-3
TGTGCCAGCAGCTGGACTAGCGGGGACCTCACAGATACGCAGTATTTT
CASSWTSGDLTDTQYF
>TRBV5-6|NA|few|TRBJ1-3
TGTGCCAGCAGCTTGGTTGGGACGCCGTCGGGTGGAAACACCATATATTTT
CASSLVGTPSGGNTIYF
>TRBV6-1|NA|NA|TRBJ1-1
TGTGCCAGCAGTCCACCGACAGGAGGGAACACTGAAGCTTTCTTT
CASSPPTGGNTEAFF
>TRBV6-5|NA|NA|TRBJ1-6
TGTGCCAGCAGCCAAACAAGAAATTCACCCCTCCACTTT
CASSQTRNSPLHF